The rows below give T cell receptor beta chains drawn from one sample of a study of T cells in Graves' hyperthyroidism and ophthalmopathy. TCRdb recomputed calls from the multiplex PCR reads with MiXCR, one row per CDR3 protein. The sample holds more than 550,000 distinct CDR3 sequences, approximately 19% seen once. The sequenced sample was blood. Source of these receptors: a woman aged 50 to 60 with Graves' hyperthyroidism that later progressed to Graves' ophthalmopathy. Both conserved end residues are part of each CDR3. The order of the fields is clone size, D gene, J gene, V gene, CDR3 DNA, CDR3 protein. D genes are given only for firm matches. Clone size is stated in some rows and not others, as once, few, many or a class when expanded.

size: .; D: .; J: TRBJ1-1; V: TRBV14; DNA: TGTGCCAGCAGCCGCCGCGGCCCGATGAACACTGAAGCTTTCTTT; CDR3: CASSRRGPMNTEAFF
size: once; D: .; J: TRBJ1-1; V: TRBV12-3/TRBV12-4; DNA: TGTGCCAGCACCATGGGGGGCAGCATGAGGACTGAAGCTTTCTTT; CDR3: CASTMGGSMRTEAFF
size: many; D: TRBD1; J: TRBJ2-7; V: TRBV4-1; DNA: TGCGCCAGCAAGGGACAGCCGAGCTCCTACGAGCAGTACTTC; CDR3: CASKGQPSSYEQYF
size: many; D: TRBD1; J: TRBJ1-1; V: TRBV12-3/TRBV12-4; DNA: TGTGCCAGCAGGAGTCAGGGGGCTGTGACTGAAGCTTTCTTT; CDR3: CASRSQGAVTEAFF
size: many; D: .; J: TRBJ2-5; V: TRBV18; DNA: TGTGCCAGCTCACCCGCTGACAGAATACAAGAGACCCAGTACTTC; CDR3: CASSPADRIQETQYF
size: many; D: TRBD2; J: TRBJ2-3; V: TRBV6-5; DNA: TGTGCCAGCAGTTACTGGACTAGCGGGGGGAACACAGATACGCAGTATTTT; CDR3: CASSYWTSGGNTDTQYF
size: few; D: TRBD1; J: TRBJ1-4; V: TRBV3-1; DNA: TGTGCCAGCAGCCAACAGGGGGCGCGGGTTGAAAAACTGTTTTTT; CDR3: CASSQQGARVEKLFF
size: many; D: TRBD2; J: TRBJ2-1; V: TRBV10-1; DNA: TGCGCCAGCAGTGAGTCCTTAGCGGGGGTCTATGAGCAGTTCTTC; CDR3: CASSESLAGVYEQFF
size: .; D: .; J: TRBJ1-4; V: TRBV4-1; DNA: TGCGCCAGCAGCCAACCCGCGCGAGGAGAAAAACTGTTTTTT; CDR3: CASSQPARGEKLFF
size: many; D: TRBD1; J: TRBJ1-1; V: TRBV6-1; DNA: TGTGCCAGCAGTGCAACAGGGGTCACCACTGAAGCTTTCTTT; CDR3: CASSATGVTTEAFF
size: many; D: .; J: TRBJ2-5; V: TRBV20-1; DNA: TGCAGTGCTTCACACCAAGAGACCCAGTACTTC; CDR3: CSASHQETQYF
size: .; D: .; J: TRBJ1-2; V: TRBV19; DNA: TGTGCCAGTAGGCTACACACTTCGAGGAGCTACACCTTC; CDR3: CASRLHTSRSYTF
size: few; D: TRBD1; J: TRBJ2-2; V: TRBV7-2; DNA: TGTGCCAGCAGCAGGACAGGGGGGTCCACCGGGGAGCTGTTTTTT; CDR3: CASSRTGGSTGELFF
size: .; D: TRBD1; J: TRBJ1-1; V: TRBV19; DNA: TGTGCCAGTAGTAAACACAGGGGAGAGGACACTGAAGCTTTCTTT; CDR3: CASSKHRGEDTEAFF
size: many; D: .; J: TRBJ1-1; V: TRBV2; DNA: TGTGCCAGCATTTCGGGGAGGAACACTGAAGCTTTCTTT; CDR3: CASISGRNTEAFF
size: few; D: .; J: TRBJ2-3; V: TRBV5-8; DNA: TGTGCCAGCAGGGACAGCCTCACAGATACGCAGTATTTT; CDR3: CASRDSLTDTQYF
size: few; D: .; J: TRBJ1-6; V: TRBV20-1; DNA: TGCAGTGCTCGAGGGGGTAGACAGGCAACCTATAATTCACCCCTCCACTTT; CDR3: CSARGGRQATYNSPLHF
size: many; D: TRBD1; J: TRBJ1-6; V: TRBV6-1; DNA: TGTGCCAGCAGTGAAGGGGACAGGGGTAATTCACCCCTCCACTTT; CDR3: CASSEGDRGNSPLHF
size: many; D: .; J: TRBJ1-2; V: TRBV5-5; DNA: TGTGCCAGCAGCTCCGGAGGGAGGACAGCCTATGGCTACACCTTC; CDR3: CASSSGGRTAYGYTF
size: many; D: .; J: TRBJ2-2; V: TRBV11-2; DNA: TGTGCCAGCAGCTTAGTCCTTCCCGGGGAGCTGTTTTTT; CDR3: CASSLVLPGELFF
size: few; D: .; J: TRBJ2-1; V: TRBV27; DNA: TGTGCCAGCAGTTTAAGGGGGGGCCTACACAATGAGCAGTTCTTC; CDR3: CASSLRGGLHNEQFF
size: .; D: TRBD2; J: TRBJ2-7; V: TRBV19; DNA: TGTGCCAGTAGTATTGGCACCGGGGAGGGCTACGAGCAGTACTTC; CDR3: CASSIGTGEGYEQYF
size: .; D: .; J: TRBJ1-1; V: TRBV9; DNA: TGTGCCAGCAGCGTAGCGGGCGGGGGGAACACTGAAGCTTTCTTT; CDR3: CASSVAGGGNTEAFF
size: .; D: .; J: TRBJ2-7; V: TRBV18; DNA: TGTGCCAGCTCAGGCTCCGGGGGGCAACCAAGCTACGAGCAGTACTTC; CDR3: CASSGSGGQPSYEQYF
size: many; D: .; J: TRBJ1-1; V: TRBV5-1; DNA: TGTGCCAGCAGTTTGGACAGCATGAACACTGAAGCTTTCTTT; CDR3: CASSLDSMNTEAFF
size: few; D: .; J: TRBJ2-7; V: TRBV4-2; DNA: TGTGCCAGCAGCCAAGGTGGCTTCTACGAGCAGTACTTC; CDR3: CASSQGGFYEQYF
size: few; D: TRBD2; J: TRBJ2-3; V: TRBV5-4; DNA: TGTGCCAGCAGCACACCGGGACTAGCGGGGGGTGCAACGGATACGCAGTATTTT; CDR3: CASSTPGLAGGATDTQYF
size: many; D: .; J: TRBJ1-2; V: TRBV11-2; DNA: TGTGCCAGCAGCCCCGACCTTACTAGCTACACCTTC; CDR3: CASSPDLTSYTF
size: few; D: TRBD1; J: TRBJ2-1; V: TRBV4-1; DNA: TGCGCCAGCAGCCAAGTAGACAGGGCTGGATACAATGAGCAGTTCTTC; CDR3: CASSQVDRAGYNEQFF
size: many; D: .; J: TRBJ1-1; V: TRBV7-8; DNA: TGTGCCAGCAGCTTAGAATGGACCCCGAACACTGAAGCTTTCTTT; CDR3: CASSLEWTPNTEAFF
size: many; D: .; J: TRBJ1-5; V: TRBV3-1; DNA: TGTGCCAGCAGCCAAGACCCCAGGGCGGGCCAGCCCCAGCATTTT; CDR3: CASSQDPRAGQPQHF
size: .; D: .; J: TRBJ2-1; V: TRBV6-1; DNA: TGTGCCAGCAGTGATGACAGGATCTCCTACAATGAGCAGTTCTTC; CDR3: CASSDDRISYNEQFF
size: many; D: .; J: TRBJ2-1; V: TRBV5-1; DNA: TGCGCCAGCAGCTTTGACCGGAACAATGAGCAGTTCTTC; CDR3: CASSFDRNNEQFF
size: many; D: .; J: TRBJ1-1; V: TRBV2; DNA: TGTGCCAGCAGTGACCCGACAAGGGACACTGAAGCTTTCTTT; CDR3: CASSDPTRDTEAFF
size: many; D: TRBD2; J: TRBJ2-5; V: TRBV6-1; DNA: TGTGCCAGCAGTGAAAAACTAGCGGCCATCCAAGAGACCCAGTACTTC; CDR3: CASSEKLAAIQETQYF
size: .; D: TRBD1; J: TRBJ1-5; V: TRBV10-3; DNA: TGTGCCATCAGTGAATCCCGGGACAGTAGCAATCAGCCCCAGCATTTT; CDR3: CAISESRDSSNQPQHF
size: many; D: .; J: TRBJ2-1; V: TRBV10-3; DNA: TGTGCCATCAGTGAGCAAGGTTCGGGGCGGGGGCCGTCCTACAATGAGCAGTTCTTC; CDR3: CAISEQGSGRGPSYNEQFF
size: .; D: .; J: TRBJ2-7; V: TRBV29-1; DNA: TGCAGCGTTGAAGTTGCGCCCTACGAGCAGTACTTC; CDR3: CSVEVAPYEQYF
size: .; D: TRBD2; J: TRBJ2-3; V: TRBV19; DNA: TGTGCCAGTAGTATCACCAAAGCCCGACTAGCGCCAGATACGCAGTATTTT; CDR3: CASSITKARLAPDTQYF
size: .; D: .; J: TRBJ1-2; V: TRBV7-9; DNA: TGTGCCATCCGGGGAGGGTCGGATGGCTACACCTTC; CDR3: CAIRGGSDGYTF
size: .; D: .; J: TRBJ1-4; V: TRBV11-2; DNA: TGTGCCAGCAGCCAAGATCAGCCAACTAATGAAAAACTGTTTTTT; CDR3: CASSQDQPTNEKLFF
size: few; D: TRBD1; J: TRBJ2-4; V: TRBV6-1; DNA: TGTGCCAGCAGTAAAGGACAGGAGCTAGCCAAAAACATTCAGTACTTC; CDR3: CASSKGQELAKNIQYF
size: .; D: .; J: TRBJ2-7; V: TRBV7-9; DNA: TGTGCCAGCAGCCCTACGACAGGACGGATGAACTACGAGCAGTACTTC; CDR3: CASSPTTGRMNYEQYF
size: few; D: .; J: TRBJ1-1; V: TRBV6-5; DNA: TGTGCCAGCAGTTACCTGAGAACCTCTGAAGCTTTCTTT; CDR3: CASSYLRTSEAFF
size: many; D: TRBD1; J: TRBJ2-3; V: TRBV12-3/TRBV12-4; DNA: TGTGCCAGCAGGGACCGGGACAGGGGCTCAGATACGCAGTATTTT; CDR3: CASRDRDRGSDTQYF
size: few; D: TRBD1; J: TRBJ2-7; V: TRBV10-3; DNA: TGTGCCATCAGTGCTCTGGACAGGAGTCCCTCCTACGAGCAGTACTTC; CDR3: CAISALDRSPSYEQYF